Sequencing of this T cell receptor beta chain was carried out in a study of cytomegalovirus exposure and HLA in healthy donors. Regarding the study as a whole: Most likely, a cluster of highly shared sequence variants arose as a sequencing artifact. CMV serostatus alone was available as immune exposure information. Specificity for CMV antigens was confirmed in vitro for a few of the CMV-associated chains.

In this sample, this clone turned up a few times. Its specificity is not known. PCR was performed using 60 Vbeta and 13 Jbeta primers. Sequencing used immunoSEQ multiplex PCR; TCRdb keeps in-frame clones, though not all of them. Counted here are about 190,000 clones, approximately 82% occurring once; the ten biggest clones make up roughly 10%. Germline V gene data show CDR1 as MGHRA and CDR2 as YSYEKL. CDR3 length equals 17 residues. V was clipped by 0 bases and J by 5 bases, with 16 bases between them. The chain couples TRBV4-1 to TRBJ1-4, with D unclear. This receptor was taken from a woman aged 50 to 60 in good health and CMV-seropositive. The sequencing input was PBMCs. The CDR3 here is CASSQDTRRINNEKLFF. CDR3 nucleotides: TGCGCCAGCAGCCAAGATACGCGGCGGATCAACAATGAAAAACTGTTTTTT.